This TCR beta chain stems from a study of T cells in Graves' hyperthyroidism and ophthalmopathy. The study, taken as a whole, reports: The model forecast ophthalmopathy, anticipating it by a median around 6.5 months before onset. In the analysis, a 13 V-J model separated ophthalmopathy from stable hyperthyroidism. Blood also carried most thyroid clonotypes expanded above 0.001.

This clonotype came up many times. Its antigen is currently unknown. Using RNA transcripts as the source, TCR beta CDR3 regions were amplified. In the first-round RT-PCR of the TCR CDR3, the HTBI primer set was used. TCRdb recomputed calls from the multiplex PCR reads with MiXCR, one row per CDR3 protein. The table shows 300,000 to 450,000 distinct CDR3 sequences, with 15% to 18% occurring only once. Specimen: blood. This receptor was taken from a woman aged 18-29 years with Graves' hyperthyroidism that later progressed to Graves' ophthalmopathy.

CDR3 sequence: CASSTVAADEQYF. The CDR3 nucleotides read TGTGCCAGCAGTACCGTAGCGGCGGATGAGCAGTACTTC. This chain uses TRBV27 with TRBJ2-7; weak D call: TRBD2 (6 bases). CDR3 size: 13 residues. Deletions cut 5 bases from V and 7 bases from J, with 15 bases between. Germline values: CDR1 MNHEY, CDR2 SMNVEV (reference sequence).